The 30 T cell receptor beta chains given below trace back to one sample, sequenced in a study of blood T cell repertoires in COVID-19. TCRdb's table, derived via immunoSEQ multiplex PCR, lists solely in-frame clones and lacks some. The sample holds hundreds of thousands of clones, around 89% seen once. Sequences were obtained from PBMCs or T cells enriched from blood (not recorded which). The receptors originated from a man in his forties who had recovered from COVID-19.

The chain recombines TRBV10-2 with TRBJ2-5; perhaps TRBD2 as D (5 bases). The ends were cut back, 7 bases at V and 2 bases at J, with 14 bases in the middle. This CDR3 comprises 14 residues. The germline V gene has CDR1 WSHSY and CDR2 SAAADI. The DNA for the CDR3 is TGCGCCAGCACCCCGTCTAGCTATCAAGAGACCCAGTACTTC. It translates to CASTPSSYQETQYF.

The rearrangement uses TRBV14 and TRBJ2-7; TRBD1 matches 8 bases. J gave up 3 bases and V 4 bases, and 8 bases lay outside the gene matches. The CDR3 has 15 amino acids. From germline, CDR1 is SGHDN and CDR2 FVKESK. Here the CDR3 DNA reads TGTGCCAGCAGCCCCAGGAGGGACAGGCTCTACGAGCAGTACTTC. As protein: CASSPRRDRLYEQYF.

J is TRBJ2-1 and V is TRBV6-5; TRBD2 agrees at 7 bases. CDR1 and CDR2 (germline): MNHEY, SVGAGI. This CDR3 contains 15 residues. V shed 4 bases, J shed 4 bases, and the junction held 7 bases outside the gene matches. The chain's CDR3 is CASSFTSEGYNEQFF. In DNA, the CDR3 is TGTGCCAGCAGTTTTACTAGCGAGGGTTACAATGAGCAGTTCTTC.

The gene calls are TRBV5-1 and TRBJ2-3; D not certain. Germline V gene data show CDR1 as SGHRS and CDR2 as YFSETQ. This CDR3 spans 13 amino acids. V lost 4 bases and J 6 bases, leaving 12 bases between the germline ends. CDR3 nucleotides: TGCGCCAGCAGCCTACTTTCGGTTGATACGCAGTATTTT. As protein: CASSLLSVDTQYF.

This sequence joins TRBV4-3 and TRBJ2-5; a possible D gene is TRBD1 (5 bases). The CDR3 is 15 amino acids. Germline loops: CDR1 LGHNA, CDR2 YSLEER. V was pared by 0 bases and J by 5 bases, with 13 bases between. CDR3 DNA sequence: TGCGCCAGCAGCCAAGAAAAACAGGTTGGGGAGACCCAGTACTTC. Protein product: CASSQEKQVGETQYF.

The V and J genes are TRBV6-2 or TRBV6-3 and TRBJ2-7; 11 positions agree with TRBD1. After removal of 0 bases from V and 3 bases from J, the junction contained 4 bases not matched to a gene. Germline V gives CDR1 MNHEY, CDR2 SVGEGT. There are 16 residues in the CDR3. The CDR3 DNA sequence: TGTGCCAGCAGTTACTCTCCAGGGACAGGGGGCTACGAGCAGTACTTC. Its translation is CASSYSPGTGGYEQYF.

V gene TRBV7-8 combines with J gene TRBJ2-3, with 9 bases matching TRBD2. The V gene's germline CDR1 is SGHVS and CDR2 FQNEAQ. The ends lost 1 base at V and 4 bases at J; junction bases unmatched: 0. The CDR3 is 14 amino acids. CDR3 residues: CASSLGLAADTQYF. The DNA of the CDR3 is TGTGCCAGCAGCTTAGGACTAGCGGCAGATACGCAGTATTTT.

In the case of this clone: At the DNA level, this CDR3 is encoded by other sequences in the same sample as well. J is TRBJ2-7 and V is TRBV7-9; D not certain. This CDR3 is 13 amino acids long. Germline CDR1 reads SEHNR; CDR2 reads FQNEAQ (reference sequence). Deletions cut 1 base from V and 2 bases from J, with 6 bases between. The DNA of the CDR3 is TGTGCCAGCAGCTTAGTTTCAGCCTACGAGCAGTACTTC. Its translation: CASSLVSAYEQYF. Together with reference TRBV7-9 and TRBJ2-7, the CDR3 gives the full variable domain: DTGVSQNPRHKITKRGQNVTFRCDPISEHNRLYWYRQTLGQGPEFLTYFQNEAQLEKSRLLSDRFSAERPKGSFSTLEIQRTEQGDSAMYLCASSLVSAYEQYFGPGTRLTVT.

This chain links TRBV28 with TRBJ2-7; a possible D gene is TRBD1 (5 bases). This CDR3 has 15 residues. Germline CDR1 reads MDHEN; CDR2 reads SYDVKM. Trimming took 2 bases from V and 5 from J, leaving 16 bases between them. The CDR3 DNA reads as TGTGCCAGCAGTTTAGTTTCCAGGGTGGTCGACGAGCAGTACTTC. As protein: CASSLVSRVVDEQYF.

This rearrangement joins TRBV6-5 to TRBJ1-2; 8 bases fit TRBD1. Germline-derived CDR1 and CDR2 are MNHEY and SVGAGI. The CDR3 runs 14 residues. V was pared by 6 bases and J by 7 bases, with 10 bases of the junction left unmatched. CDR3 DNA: TGTGCCAGCAGCCCCGGACAGGGTTTTCTTGGCTACACCTTC. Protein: CASSPGQGFLGYTF.

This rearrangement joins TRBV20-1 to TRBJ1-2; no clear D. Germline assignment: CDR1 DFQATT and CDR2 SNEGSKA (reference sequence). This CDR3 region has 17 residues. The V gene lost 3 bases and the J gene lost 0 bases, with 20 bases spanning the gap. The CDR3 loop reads CSASTHSRHQANYGYTF. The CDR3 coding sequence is TGCAGTGCTAGTACCCACAGTCGTCACCAAGCTAACTATGGCTACACCTTC.

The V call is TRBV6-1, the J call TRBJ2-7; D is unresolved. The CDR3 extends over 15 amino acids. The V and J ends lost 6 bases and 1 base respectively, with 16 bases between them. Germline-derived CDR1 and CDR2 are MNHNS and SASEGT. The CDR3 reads CASRQTELISYEQYF. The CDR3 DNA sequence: TGTGCCAGCAGACAGACCGAGCTGATATCCTACGAGCAGTACTTC.

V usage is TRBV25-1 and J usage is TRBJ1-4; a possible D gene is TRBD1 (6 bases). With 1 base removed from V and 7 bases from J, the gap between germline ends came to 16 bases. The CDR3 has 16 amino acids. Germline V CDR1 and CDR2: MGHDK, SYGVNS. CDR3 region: CASSEWAGQIVEKLFF. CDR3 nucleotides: TGTGCCAGCAGTGAATGGGCCGGACAGATAGTTGAAAAACTGTTTTTT.

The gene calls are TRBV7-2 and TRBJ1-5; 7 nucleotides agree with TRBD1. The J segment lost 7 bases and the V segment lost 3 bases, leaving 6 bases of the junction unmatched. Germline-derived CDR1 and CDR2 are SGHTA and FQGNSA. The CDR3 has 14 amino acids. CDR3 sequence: CASSFRQGGQPQHF. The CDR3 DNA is TGTGCCAGCAGCTTTCGACAGGGAGGACAGCCCCAGCATTTT.

Here the CDR3 DNA reads TGTGCCAGCAGGGGGACCGACAGGGGAAGCAATCAGCCCCAGCATTTT. Amino acid sequence: CASRGTDRGSNQPQHF. The chain couples TRBV28 to TRBJ1-5; 8 nucleotides agree with TRBD1. V was clipped by 6 bases and J by 1 base; unmatched bases: 8. Germline V lookup: CDR1 MDHEN, CDR2 SYDVKM. This CDR3 has 16 amino acids.

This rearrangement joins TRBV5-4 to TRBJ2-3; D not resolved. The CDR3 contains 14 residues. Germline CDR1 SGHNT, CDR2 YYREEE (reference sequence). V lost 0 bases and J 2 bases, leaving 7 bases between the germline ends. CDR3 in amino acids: CASSLAGTTDTQYF. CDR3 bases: TGTGCCAGCAGCTTGGCAGGAACCACAGATACGCAGTATTTT.

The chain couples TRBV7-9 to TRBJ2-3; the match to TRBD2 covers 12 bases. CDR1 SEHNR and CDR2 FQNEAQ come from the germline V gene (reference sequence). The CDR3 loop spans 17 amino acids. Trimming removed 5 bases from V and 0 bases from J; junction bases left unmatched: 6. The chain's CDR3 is CASSGGLAGTSTDTQYF. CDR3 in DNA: TGTGCCAGCAGCGGTGGACTAGCGGGGACTAGCACAGATACGCAGTATTTT.

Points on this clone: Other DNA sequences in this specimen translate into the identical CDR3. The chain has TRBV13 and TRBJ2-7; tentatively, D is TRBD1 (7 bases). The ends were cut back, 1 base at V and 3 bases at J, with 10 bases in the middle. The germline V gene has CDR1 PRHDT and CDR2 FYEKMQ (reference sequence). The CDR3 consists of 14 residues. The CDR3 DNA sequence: TGTGCCAGCAGCTTAGACAGGGGAGGCTACGAGCAGTACTTC. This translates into CASSLDRGGYEQYF.

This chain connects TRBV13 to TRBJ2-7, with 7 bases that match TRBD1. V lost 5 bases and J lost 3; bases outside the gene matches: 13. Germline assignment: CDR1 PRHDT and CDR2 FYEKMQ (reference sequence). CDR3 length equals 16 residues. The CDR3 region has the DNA TGTGCCAGCAGCCCTTTCTGGCCAGGGGGAGTCTACGAGCAGTACTTC. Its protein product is CASSPFWPGGVYEQYF.

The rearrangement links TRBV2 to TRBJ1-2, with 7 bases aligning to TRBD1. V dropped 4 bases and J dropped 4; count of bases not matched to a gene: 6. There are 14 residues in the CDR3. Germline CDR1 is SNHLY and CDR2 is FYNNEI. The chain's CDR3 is CASSGQGVGYGYTF. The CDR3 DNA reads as TGTGCCAGCAGTGGCCAGGGGGTCGGCTATGGCTACACCTTC.

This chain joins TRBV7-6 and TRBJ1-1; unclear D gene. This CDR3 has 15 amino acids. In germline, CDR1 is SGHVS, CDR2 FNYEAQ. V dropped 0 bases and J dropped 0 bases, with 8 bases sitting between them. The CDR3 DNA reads TGTGCCAGCAGCTTAGCGGAGGGAGTGAACACTGAAGCTTTCTTT. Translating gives CASSLAEGVNTEAFF. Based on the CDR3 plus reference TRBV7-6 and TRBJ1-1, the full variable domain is GAGVSQSPRYKVTKRGQDVALRCDPISGHVSLYWYRQALGQGPEFLTYFNYEAQQDKSGLPNDRFSAERPEGSISTLTIQRTEQRDSAMYRCASSLAEGVNTEAFFGQGTRLTVV.

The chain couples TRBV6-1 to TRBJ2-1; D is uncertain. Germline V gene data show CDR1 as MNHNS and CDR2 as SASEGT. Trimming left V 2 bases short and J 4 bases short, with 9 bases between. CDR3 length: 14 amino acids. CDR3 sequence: CASSERAPYNEQFF. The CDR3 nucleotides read TGTGCCAGCAGTGAAAGAGCGCCGTACAATGAGCAGTTCTTC.

This CDR3 reads CASSRPTGGNEKLFF. CDR3 coding DNA: TGTGCCAGCAGCCGCCCGACAGGGGGAAATGAAAAACTGTTTTTT. This chain joins TRBV3-1 (or the pseudogene TRBV3-2) and TRBJ1-4; 9 bases match TRBD1. CDR1 and CDR2 (germline): LGHDT, YNNKEL (reference sequence). This CDR3 spans 15 amino acids. After removal of 4 bases from V and 5 bases from J, the junction contained 5 bases not matched to a gene.

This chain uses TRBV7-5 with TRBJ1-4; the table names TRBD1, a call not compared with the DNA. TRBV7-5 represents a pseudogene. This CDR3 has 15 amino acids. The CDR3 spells CASEGNRGGLEKLFF. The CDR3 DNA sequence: TGTGCCAGTGAAGGTAACAGGGGGGGCTTAGAAAAACTGTTTTTT.

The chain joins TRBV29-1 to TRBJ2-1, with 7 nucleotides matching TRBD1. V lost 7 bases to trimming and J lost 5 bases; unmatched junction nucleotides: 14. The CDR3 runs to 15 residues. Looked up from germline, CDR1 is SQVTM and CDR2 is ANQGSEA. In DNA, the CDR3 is TGCAGCGCAAACACTTTTGAGACAGGGAACAATGAGCAGTTCTTC. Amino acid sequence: CSANTFETGNNEQFF.

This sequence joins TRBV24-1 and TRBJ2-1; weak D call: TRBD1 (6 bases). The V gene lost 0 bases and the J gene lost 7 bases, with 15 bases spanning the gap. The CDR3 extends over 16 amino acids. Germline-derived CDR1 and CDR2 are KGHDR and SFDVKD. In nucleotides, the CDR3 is TGTGCCACCAGTGATTTGGTTGGGGGCCAAAAGAATGAGCAGTTCTTC. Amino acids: CATSDLVGGQKNEQFF.

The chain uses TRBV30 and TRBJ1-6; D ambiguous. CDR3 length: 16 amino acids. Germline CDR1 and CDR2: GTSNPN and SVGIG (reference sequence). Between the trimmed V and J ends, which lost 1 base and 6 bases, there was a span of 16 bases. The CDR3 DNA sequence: TGTGCCTGGAGTGGACATTCCCCTTCTTCTAATTCACCCCTCCACTTT. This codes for CAWSGHSPSSNSPLHF.

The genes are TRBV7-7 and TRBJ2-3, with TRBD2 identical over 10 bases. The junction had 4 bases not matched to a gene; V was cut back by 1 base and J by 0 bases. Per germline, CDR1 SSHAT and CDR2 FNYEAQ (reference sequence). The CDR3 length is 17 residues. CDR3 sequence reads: CASSLGAAGGSTDTQYF. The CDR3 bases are TGTGCCAGCAGCTTAGGGGCAGCGGGAGGGAGCACAGATACGCAGTATTTT.

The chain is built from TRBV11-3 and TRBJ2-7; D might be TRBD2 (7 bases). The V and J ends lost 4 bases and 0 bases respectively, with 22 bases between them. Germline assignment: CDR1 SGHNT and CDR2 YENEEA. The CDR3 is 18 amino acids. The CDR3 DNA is TGTGCCAGCAGCTCACCGGCGGGGGCTACCATAAGCTCCTACGAGCAGTACTTC. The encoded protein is CASSSPAGATISSYEQYF.

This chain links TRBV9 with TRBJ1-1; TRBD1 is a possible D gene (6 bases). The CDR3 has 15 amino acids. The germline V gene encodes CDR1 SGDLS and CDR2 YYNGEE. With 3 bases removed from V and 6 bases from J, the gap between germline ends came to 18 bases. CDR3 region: CASSAKAGGSSEAFF. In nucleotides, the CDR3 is TGTGCCAGCAGCGCAAAAGCGGGGGGCTCATCTGAAGCTTTCTTT.